The source of this T cell receptor beta chain is a study of T cells in localized non-small cell lung cancer. Whole-study results and caveats: Uninvolved adjacent lung showed higher T cell clonality than tumor. Prolonged overall survival went with higher T cell density in the blood.

Here immunoSEQ multiplex PCR was the method, and the copy in TCRdb shows in-frame clones only, minus some. Among about 41,000 clones listed, about 86% were seen once. This clone appeared a single time. Its antigen is currently unknown. The source material was peripheral blood, sampled before any cancer treatment. The TCR sequence derives from a woman aged 18-49 years with stage III lung adenocarcinoma.

CDR3 residues: CASSMTSRNLYTQYF. Written as DNA, the CDR3 is TGTGCCAGTAGTATGACCAGCCGTAATCTCTATACGCAGTATTTT. This sequence joins TRBV19 and TRBJ2-3; D gene uncertain. CDR1 is LNHDA, CDR2 SQIVND, per germline (reference sequence). The length of the CDR3 is 15 residues. V was pared by 3 bases and J by 7 bases, with 17 bases between.